This TCR beta chain was retrieved from a study of blood T cell repertoires in COVID-19. Study-wide context: T cells, B-cell-depleted T cells, or PBMCs provided the cDNA or gDNA that served as material.

Profiled with immunoSEQ multiplex PCR; TCRdb holds only in-frame clones, not every one. The data hold some 150,000 clones, with 86% observed a single time. The cohort comprised adults aged roughly 18 to 100 years residing in around 25 US areas. Grouping used clinical history reported by participants in a survey and questionnaire. Material for sequencing was PBMCs or T cells enriched from blood (not recorded which). This TCR came from a middle-aged man who had recovered from COVID-19.

The CDR3 here is CASSPDRGNTIYF. DNA of the CDR3: TGTGCCAGCTCACCTGACAGGGGAAACACCATATATTTT. The chain uses TRBV18 and TRBJ1-3; D is perhaps TRBD1 (6 bases). The V and J ends lost 3 bases and 4 bases respectively, with 7 bases between them. CDR1 KGHSH and CDR2 LQKENI come from the germline V gene. The CDR3 is made up of 13 amino acids.